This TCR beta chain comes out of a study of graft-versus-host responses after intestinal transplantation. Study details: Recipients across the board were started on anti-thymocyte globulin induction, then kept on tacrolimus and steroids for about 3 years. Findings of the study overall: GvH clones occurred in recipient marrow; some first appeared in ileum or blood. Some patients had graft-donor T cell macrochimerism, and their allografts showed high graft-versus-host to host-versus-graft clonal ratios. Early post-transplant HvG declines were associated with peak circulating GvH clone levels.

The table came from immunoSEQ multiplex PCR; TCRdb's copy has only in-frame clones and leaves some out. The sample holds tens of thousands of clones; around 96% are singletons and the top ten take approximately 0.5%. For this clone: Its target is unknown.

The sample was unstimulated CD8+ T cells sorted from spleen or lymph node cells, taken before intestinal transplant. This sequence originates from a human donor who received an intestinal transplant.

DNA of the CDR3: TGTGCCAGCAGTACCGGACCTATTGGGGAGCAGTACTTC. Residues: CASSTGPIGEQYF. The chain couples TRBV6-5 to TRBJ2-7; D call uncertain. The V gene's germline CDR1 is MNHEY and CDR2 SVGAGI. The CDR3 spans 13 residues. V lost 5 bases, J lost 7 bases, and 15 bases lay in between.